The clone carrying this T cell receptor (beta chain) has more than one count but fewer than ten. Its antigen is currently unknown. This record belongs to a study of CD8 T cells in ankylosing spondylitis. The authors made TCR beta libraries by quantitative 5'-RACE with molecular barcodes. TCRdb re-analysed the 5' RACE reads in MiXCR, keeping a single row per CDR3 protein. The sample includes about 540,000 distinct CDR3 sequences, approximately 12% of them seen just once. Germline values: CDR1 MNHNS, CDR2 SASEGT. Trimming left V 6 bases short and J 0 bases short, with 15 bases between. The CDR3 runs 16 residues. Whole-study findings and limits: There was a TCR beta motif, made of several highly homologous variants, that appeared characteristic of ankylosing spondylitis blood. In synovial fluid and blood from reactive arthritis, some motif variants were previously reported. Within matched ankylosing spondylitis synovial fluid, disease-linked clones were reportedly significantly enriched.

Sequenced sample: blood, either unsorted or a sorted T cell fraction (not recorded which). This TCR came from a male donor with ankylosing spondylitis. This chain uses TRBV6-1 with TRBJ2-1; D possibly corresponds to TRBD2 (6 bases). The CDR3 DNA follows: TGTGCCAGCAGGGCTCGGGACTTTAGCTCCTACAATGAGCAGTTCTTC. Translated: CASRARDFSSYNEQFF.